The rows below give T cell receptor beta chains drawn from one sample of a study of blood T cell repertoires in COVID-19. The protocol was immunoSEQ multiplex PCR, while the TCRdb copy is restricted to in-frame clones and leaves out a portion. In the table there are 100,000 to 150,000 clones, roughly nine tenths of which are singletons. Sequenced material: peripheral blood. The origin of the receptors is a woman aged 70-85 years with COVID-19, enrolled during active disease. Each CDR3 is given without its conserved first and last residue. Fields, in order: V gene, CDR3 protein.

v_gene: TRBV2; CDR3aa: ASSYYEQY
v_gene: TRBV7-9; CDR3aa: ASSADYGGSPLH
v_gene: TRBV6-5; CDR3aa: ASIASRGREKLF
v_gene: TRBV30; CDR3aa: AWGDRGNEQF
v_gene: TRBV6-5; CDR3aa: AISNGQGRTYEQY
v_gene: TRBV11-1; CDR3aa: ASSLEAGGAYEQY
v_gene: TRBV7-2; CDR3aa: ASSAAGQDGNTIY
v_gene: TRBV28; CDR3aa: ASMTAMNTEAF
v_gene: TRBV15; CDR3aa: ATSRGSAGMANYGYT
v_gene: TRBV6-2/TRBV6-3; CDR3aa: ASSYSSGGLSYEQY
v_gene: TRBV2; CDR3aa: ASSTSDSSGSF
v_gene: TRBV2; CDR3aa: ASTRGDGNQPQH
v_gene: TRBV7-8; CDR3aa: ASSPPRTGRFNEKLF
v_gene: TRBV7-2; CDR3aa: ASSLGAGLSYEQY
v_gene: TRBV29-1; CDR3aa: SVGGQGGGETQY
v_gene: TRBV3-1/TRBV3-2; CDR3aa: ASSREVRETQY
v_gene: TRBV29-1; CDR3aa: SVSNDRAGT
v_gene: TRBV12-3/TRBV12-4; CDR3aa: ASSPRGNTEAF
v_gene: TRBV20-1; CDR3aa: SAWGTGQY
v_gene: TRBV5-1; CDR3aa: ASSPRTVNREAF
v_gene: TRBV20-1; CDR3aa: SANRDNEQF
v_gene: TRBV30; CDR3aa: AWSVGTSGGANEQF